This TCR beta chain was captured in a study of CD8 T cells in ankylosing spondylitis. Study observations and caveats: Disease-linked clones proved CD8+ and comparatively uncommon in peripheral blood. Earlier studies detected some motif variants in reactive arthritis synovial fluid and blood.

TCRdb used MiXCR to reprocess the 5' RACE reads, holding one entry per CDR3 protein. The table records about 160,000 distinct CDR3 sequences, approximately 20% of them present only once. A word on this clonotype: Antigen unknown.

Trimming stripped 3 bases from V and 1 base from J, with 11 bases between. Per the germline V gene, CDR1 is MNHEY and CDR2 is SVGAGI. The length of the CDR3 is 15 residues. The TCR originated in a male donor with ankylosing spondylitis or in good health (not recorded which). The V call is TRBV6-5, the J call TRBJ2-3; possible D gene TRBD2, 6 bases. The sequencing input was blood, either unsorted or a sorted T cell fraction (not recorded which). The CDR3 loop reads CASSYRSSGTDTQYF. CDR3 sequence (DNA): TGTGCCAGCAGTTATAGGTCTAGCGGCACAGATACGCAGTATTTT.